This entry concerns a single T cell receptor (beta chain). Its specificity is unknown. With 60 Vbeta and 13 Jbeta primers, the PCR was carried out. The protocol was immunoSEQ multiplex PCR, while the TCRdb copy is restricted to in-frame clones and leaves out a portion. The sample holds about 100,000 clones, under 80% seen once. This sample is part of a study of cytomegalovirus exposure and HLA in healthy donors. General study points: Specific recognition of CMV antigens was confirmed in vitro for a few chains (all CMV-associated). TCR beta chains numbering 164 were designated cytomegalovirus-associated. The records held CMV serostatus as the only immune exposure information.

Whereas donors were nominally healthy upon sampling, unrecorded immune exposures were probable. This sequence was found in a man aged 40-50 years in good health and CMV-seropositive. The sample taken for sequencing was PBMCs.

The DNA of the CDR3 is TGCGCCAGCAGCCAAGATGCCAGGGGCTACTCCTACGAGCAGTACTTC. Translation gives CASSQDARGYSYEQYF. V is TRBV4-3 and J is TRBJ2-7, with D possibly being TRBD1 (6 bases). Trimming took 0 bases from V and 0 from J, leaving 12 bases between them. The germline V gene encodes CDR1 LGHNA and CDR2 YSLEER. The CDR3 is made up of 16 amino acids.